One sample yielded the 3 T cell receptor beta chains listed below, sequenced in a study of PD-L1 blockade in urothelial cancer. Produced via immunoSEQ multiplex PCR; TCRdb's table is partial and in-frame only. The sample holds about 37,000 clones, 70% to 85% seen once. The sequencing used PBMCs, collected around atezolizumab (anti-PD-L1) treatment. These receptors were collected from a man aged 55 to 70 with urothelial cancer.

The CDR3 region is CATSREVFGGSGNTIYF. CDR3 in DNA: TGTGCCACCAGCAGAGAAGTCTTCGGAGGCTCTGGAAACACCATATATTTT. The genes are TRBV15 and TRBJ1-3; D call uncertain. The CDR3 is 17 amino acids. Between the trimmed V and J ends, which lost 0 bases and 0 bases, there was a span of 12 bases. Germline CDR1 LNHNV, CDR2 YYDKDF (reference sequence).

The chain combines TRBV5-1 with TRBJ1-4; TRBD1 is a possible D gene (5 bases). The CDR3 length is 13 residues. Germline assignment: CDR1 SGHRS and CDR2 YFSETQ. Between the trimmed V and J ends, which lost 4 bases and 5 bases, there was a span of 9 bases. The CDR3 region is CASSDQGNEKLFF. CDR3 sequence (DNA): TGCGCCAGCAGCGACCAGGGAAATGAAAAACTGTTTTTT.

CDR3 coding DNA: TGTGCCAGCACCCCCGCGGGTTTCTCCTACAATGAGCAGTTCTTC. It yields the protein CASTPAGFSYNEQFF. V gene TRBV27 combines with J gene TRBJ2-1, with D maybe TRBD2 (5 bases). The CDR3 spans 15 residues. The germline V gene has CDR1 MNHEY and CDR2 SMNVEV (reference sequence). Trimming removed 7 bases from V and 0 bases from J, with 13 bases in between.